Sequencing of this T cell receptor beta chain was carried out in a study of blood T cell repertoires in COVID-19. In the case of this clone: One end of the junction is discordant with germline, which a read error may explain.

Produced via immunoSEQ multiplex PCR; TCRdb's table is partial and in-frame only. Here the sample spans about 170,000 clones, just over 90% being singletons. This CDR3 has 12 residues. Germline V gene lookup returns CDR1 KGHSH and CDR2 LQKENI. Sequencing used peripheral blood. The rearrangement joins TRBV18 to TRBJ1-2; 7 bases fit TRBD1. The sequence was obtained from a man aged 18 to 29 with COVID-19, enrolled during active disease. In DNA form, the CDR3 reads TGTGCCAGCTCACTCCATCCCGGGACAGATCACTTC. Protein: CASSLHPGTDHF.